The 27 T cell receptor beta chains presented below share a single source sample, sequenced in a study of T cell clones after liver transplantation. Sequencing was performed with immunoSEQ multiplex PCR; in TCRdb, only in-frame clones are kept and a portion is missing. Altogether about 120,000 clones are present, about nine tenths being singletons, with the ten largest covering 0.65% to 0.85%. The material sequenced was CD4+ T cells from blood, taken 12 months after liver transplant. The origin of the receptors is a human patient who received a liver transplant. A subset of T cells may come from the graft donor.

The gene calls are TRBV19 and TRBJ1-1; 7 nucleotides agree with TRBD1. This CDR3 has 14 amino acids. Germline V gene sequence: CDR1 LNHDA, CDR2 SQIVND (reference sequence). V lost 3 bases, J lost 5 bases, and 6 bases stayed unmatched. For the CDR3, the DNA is TGTGCCAGTAGTATGCCCAGGGGGGGGACTGAAGCTTTCTTT. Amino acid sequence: CASSMPRGGTEAFF.

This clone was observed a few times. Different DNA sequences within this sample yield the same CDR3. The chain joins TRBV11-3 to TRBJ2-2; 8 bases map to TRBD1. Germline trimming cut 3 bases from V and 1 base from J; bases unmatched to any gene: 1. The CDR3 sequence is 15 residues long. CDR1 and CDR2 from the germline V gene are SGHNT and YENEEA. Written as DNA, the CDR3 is TGTGCCAGCAGCTTTGGGACAGGGAACACCGGGGAGCTGTTTTTT. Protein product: CASSFGTGNTGELFF. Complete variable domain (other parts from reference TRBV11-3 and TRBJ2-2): EAGVVQSPRYKIIEKKQPVAFWCNPISGHNTLYWYLQNLGQGPELLIRYENEEAVDDSQLPKDRFSAERLKGVDSTLKIQPAELGDSAVYLCASSFGTGNTGELFFGEGSRLTVL.

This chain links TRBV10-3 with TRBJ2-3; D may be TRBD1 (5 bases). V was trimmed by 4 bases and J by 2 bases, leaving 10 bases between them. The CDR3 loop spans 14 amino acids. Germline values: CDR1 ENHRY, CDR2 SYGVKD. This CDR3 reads CAISGVTATDTQYF. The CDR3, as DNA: TGTGCCATCAGTGGGGTGACAGCCACAGATACGCAGTATTTT.

CDR3 sequence: CASSLGQFSYEQYF. As DNA, the CDR3 is TGTGCCAGCAGCTTAGGACAGTTCTCCTACGAGCAGTACTTC. The rearrangement joins TRBV11-2 to TRBJ2-7, with a tentative D call TRBD1 (5 bases). V was cut by 1 base and J by 0 bases, with 7 bases left in between. In germline, CDR1 is SGHAT, CDR2 FQNNGV. There are 14 residues in the CDR3. Filled out from reference TRBV11-2 and TRBJ2-7, the complete variable domain reads EAGVAQSPRYKIIEKRQSVAFWCNPISGHATLYWYQQILGQGPKLLIQFQNNGVVDDSQLPKDRFSAERLKGVDSTLKIQPAKLEDSAVYLCASSLGQFSYEQYFGPGTRLTVT.

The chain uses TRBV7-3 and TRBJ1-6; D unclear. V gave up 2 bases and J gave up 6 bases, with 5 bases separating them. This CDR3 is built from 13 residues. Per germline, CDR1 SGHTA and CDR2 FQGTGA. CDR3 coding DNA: TGTGCCAGCAGCTTAGCCAGTAATTCACCCCTCCACTTT. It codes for CASSLASNSPLHF.

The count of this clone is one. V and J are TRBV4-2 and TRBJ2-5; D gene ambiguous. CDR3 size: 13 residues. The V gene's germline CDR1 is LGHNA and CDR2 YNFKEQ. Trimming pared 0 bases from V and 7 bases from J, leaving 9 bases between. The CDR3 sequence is CASSQDVYGTQYF. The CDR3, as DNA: TGTGCCAGCAGCCAAGATGTCTACGGGACCCAGTACTTC.

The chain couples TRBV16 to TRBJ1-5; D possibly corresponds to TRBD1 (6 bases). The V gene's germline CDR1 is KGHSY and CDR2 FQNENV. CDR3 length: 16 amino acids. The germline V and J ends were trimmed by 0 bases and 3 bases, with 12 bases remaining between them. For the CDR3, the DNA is TGTGCCAGCAGCCAATCGGGCCGGGACAACAATCAGCCCCAGCATTTT. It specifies CASSQSGRDNNQPQHF. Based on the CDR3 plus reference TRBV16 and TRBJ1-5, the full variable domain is GEEVAQTPKHLVRGEGQKAKLYCAPIKGHSYVFWYQQVLKNEFKFLISFQNENVFDETGMPKERFSAKCLPNSPCSLEIQATKLEDSAVYFCASSQSGRDNNQPQHFGDGTRLSIL.

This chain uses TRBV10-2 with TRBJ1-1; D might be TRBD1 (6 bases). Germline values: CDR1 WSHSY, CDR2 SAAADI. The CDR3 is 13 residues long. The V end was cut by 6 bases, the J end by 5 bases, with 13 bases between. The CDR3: CASRRGEGTEAFF. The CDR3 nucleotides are TGCGCCAGCAGAAGGGGGGAGGGGACTGAAGCTTTCTTT.

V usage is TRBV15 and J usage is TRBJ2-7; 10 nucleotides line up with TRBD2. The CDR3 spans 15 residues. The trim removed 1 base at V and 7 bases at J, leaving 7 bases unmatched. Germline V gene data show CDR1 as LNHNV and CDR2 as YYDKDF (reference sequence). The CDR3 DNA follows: TGTGCCACCAGCAGAGCTACTAGCGGGATGGGGGAGCAGTACTTC. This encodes CATSRATSGMGEQYF.

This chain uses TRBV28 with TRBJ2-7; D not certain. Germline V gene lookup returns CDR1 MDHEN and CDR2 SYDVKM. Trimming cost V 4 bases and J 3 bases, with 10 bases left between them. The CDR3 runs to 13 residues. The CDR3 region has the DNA TGTGCCAGCAGTTCCCGTCAGAGCTACGAGCAGTACTTC. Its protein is CASSSRQSYEQYF.

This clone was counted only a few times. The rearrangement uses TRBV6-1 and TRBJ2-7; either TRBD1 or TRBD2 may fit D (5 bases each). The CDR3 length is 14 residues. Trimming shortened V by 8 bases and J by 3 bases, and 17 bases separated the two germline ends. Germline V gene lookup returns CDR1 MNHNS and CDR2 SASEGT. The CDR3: CASVGVNRGYEQYF. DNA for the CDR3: TGTGCCAGCGTGGGGGTGAATCGGGGCTACGAGCAGTACTTC.

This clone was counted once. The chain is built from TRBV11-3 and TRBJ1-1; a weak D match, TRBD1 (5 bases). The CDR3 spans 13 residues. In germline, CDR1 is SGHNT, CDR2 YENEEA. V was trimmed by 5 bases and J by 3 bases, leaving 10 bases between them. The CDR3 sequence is CASSPRVYTEAFF. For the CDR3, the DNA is TGTGCCAGCAGCCCCAGGGTGTACACTGAAGCTTTCTTT.

CDR3 coding DNA: TGTGCCAGCAGCGGGTCCCCCGTTGTTGATACGCAGTATTTT. Encoded protein: CASSGSPVVDTQYF. V and J are TRBV5-6 and TRBJ2-3; D call uncertain. The CDR3 totals 14 residues. Germline-derived CDR1 and CDR2 are SGHDT and YYEEEE. V was cut by 4 bases and J by 6 bases, with 15 bases left in between. Using reference TRBV5-6 and TRBJ2-3 for the parts outside the CDR3, the full variable domain is DAGVTQSPTHLIKTRGQQVTLRCSPKSGHDTVSWYQQALGQGPQFIFQYYEEEERQRGNFPDRFSGHQFPNYSSELNVNALLLGDSALYLCASSGSPVVDTQYFGPGTRLTVL.

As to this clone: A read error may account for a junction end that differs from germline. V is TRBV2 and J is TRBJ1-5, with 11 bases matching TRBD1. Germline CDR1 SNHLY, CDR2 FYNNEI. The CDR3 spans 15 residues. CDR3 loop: CASSGGQGGNQPQHF. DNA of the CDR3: TGTGCCAGCAGTGGGGGACAGGGGGGCAACCAGCCCCAGCATTTT.

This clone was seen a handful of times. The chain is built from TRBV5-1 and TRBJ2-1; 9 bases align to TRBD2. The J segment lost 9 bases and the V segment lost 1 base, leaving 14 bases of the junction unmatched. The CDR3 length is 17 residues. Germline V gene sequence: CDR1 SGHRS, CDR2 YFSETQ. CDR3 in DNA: TGCGCCAGCAGCTTGCGTCCAGCGGGAGGTGTAGGGAGTGAGCAGTTCTTC. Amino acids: CASSLRPAGGVGSEQFF. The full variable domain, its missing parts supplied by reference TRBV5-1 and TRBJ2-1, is KAGVTQTPRYLIKTRGQQVTLSCSPISGHRSVSWYQQTPGQGLQFLFEYFSETQRNKGNFPGRFSGRQFSNSRSEMNVSTLELGDSALYLCASSLRPAGGVGSEQFFGPGTRLTVL.

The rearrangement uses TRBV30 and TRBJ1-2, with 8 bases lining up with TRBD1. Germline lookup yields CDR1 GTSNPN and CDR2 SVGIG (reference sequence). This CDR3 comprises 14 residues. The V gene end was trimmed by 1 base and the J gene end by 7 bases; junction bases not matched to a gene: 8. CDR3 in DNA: TGTGCCTGGAGTGGATCCCAGGGGGCGGGTGGCTACACCTTC. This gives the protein CAWSGSQGAGGYTF.

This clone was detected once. CDR3 protein: CASSLTDPRYGYTF. CDR3 nucleotide sequence: TGCGCCAGCAGCTTAACTGACCCTCGGTATGGCTACACCTTC. This rearrangement joins TRBV5-1 to TRBJ1-2, with no clear D. Trimming left V 2 bases short and J 5 bases short, with 13 bases between. The CDR3 spans 14 residues. Looked up from germline, CDR1 is SGHRS and CDR2 is YFSETQ.

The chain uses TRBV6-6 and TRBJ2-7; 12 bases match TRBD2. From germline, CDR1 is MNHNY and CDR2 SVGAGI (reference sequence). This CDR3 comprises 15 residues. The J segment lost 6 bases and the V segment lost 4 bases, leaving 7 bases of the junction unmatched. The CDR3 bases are TGTGCCAGCAGTTCTCGACTAGCGGGAGTTTCCGAGCAGTACTTC. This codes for CASSSRLAGVSEQYF.

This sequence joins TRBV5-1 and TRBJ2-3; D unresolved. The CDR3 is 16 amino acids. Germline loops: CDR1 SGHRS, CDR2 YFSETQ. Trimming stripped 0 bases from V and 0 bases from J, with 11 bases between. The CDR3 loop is CASSLAAAVSTDTQYF. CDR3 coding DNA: TGCGCCAGCAGCTTGGCCGCGGCCGTTAGCACAGATACGCAGTATTTT.

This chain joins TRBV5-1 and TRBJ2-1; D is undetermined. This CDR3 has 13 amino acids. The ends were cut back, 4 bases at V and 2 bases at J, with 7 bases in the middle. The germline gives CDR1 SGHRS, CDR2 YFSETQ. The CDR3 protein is CASSEATYNEQFF. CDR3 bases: TGCGCCAGCAGCGAGGCGACCTACAATGAGCAGTTCTTC.

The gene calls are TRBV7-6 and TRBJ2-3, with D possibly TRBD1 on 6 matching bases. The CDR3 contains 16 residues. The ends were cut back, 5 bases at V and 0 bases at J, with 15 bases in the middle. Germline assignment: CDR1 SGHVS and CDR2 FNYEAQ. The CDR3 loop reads CASSPAAGDSTDTQYF. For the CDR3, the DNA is TGTGCCAGCAGCCCGGCCGCAGGGGACAGCACAGATACGCAGTATTTT. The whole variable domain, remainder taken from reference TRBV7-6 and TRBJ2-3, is GAGVSQSPRYKVTKRGQDVALRCDPISGHVSLYWYRQALGQGPEFLTYFNYEAQQDKSGLPNDRFSAERPEGSISTLTIQRTEQRDSAMYRCASSPAAGDSTDTQYFGPGTRLTVL.

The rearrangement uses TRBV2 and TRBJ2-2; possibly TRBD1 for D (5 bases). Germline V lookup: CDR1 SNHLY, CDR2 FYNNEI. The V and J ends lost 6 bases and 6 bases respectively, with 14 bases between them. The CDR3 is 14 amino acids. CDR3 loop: CASRGQGHSGELFF. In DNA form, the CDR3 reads TGTGCCAGCAGAGGCCAGGGTCACTCCGGGGAGCTGTTTTTT.

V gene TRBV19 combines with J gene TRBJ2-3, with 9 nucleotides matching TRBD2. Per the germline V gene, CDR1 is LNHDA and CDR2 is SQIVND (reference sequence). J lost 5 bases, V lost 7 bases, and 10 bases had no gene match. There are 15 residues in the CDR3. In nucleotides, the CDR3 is TGTGCCAGTACCCCCTTAGCGGGAGCAATAGATACGCAGTATTTT. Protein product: CASTPLAGAIDTQYF.

As DNA, the CDR3 is TGTGCCAGCAGCCTGGGACAGCAAAACTACGAGCAGTACTTC. This translates into CASSLGQQNYEQYF. The V and J genes are TRBV11-3 and TRBJ2-7; 7 positions agree with TRBD1. The germline V gene encodes CDR1 SGHNT and CDR2 YENEEA. Trimming removed 5 bases from V and 3 bases from J; junction bases left unmatched: 7. The CDR3 is 14 residues long.

CDR3 coding DNA: TGCGCCAGCAGCAAGGGACTTCCTACTAGCACAGATACGCAGTATTTT. Translated: CASSKGLPTSTDTQYF. The V gene is TRBV5-1, the J gene TRBJ2-3; D possibly corresponds to TRBD2 (6 bases). Trimming cost V 4 bases and J 0 bases, with 15 bases left between them. Per the germline V gene, CDR1 is SGHRS and CDR2 is YFSETQ. This CDR3 has 16 residues.

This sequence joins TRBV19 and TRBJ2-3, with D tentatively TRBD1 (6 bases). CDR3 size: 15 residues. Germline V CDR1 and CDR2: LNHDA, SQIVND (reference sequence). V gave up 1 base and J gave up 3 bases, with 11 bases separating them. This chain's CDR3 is CASSIVTGKTDTQYF. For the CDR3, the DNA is TGTGCCAGTAGTATAGTTACAGGGAAGACAGATACGCAGTATTTT.

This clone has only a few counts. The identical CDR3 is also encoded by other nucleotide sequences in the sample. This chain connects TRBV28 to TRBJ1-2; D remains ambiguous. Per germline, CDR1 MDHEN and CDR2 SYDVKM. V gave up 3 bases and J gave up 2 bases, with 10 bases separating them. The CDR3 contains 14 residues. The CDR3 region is CASSLGDKNYGYTF. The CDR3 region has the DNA TGTGCCAGCAGTTTGGGAGATAAGAACTATGGCTACACCTTC.